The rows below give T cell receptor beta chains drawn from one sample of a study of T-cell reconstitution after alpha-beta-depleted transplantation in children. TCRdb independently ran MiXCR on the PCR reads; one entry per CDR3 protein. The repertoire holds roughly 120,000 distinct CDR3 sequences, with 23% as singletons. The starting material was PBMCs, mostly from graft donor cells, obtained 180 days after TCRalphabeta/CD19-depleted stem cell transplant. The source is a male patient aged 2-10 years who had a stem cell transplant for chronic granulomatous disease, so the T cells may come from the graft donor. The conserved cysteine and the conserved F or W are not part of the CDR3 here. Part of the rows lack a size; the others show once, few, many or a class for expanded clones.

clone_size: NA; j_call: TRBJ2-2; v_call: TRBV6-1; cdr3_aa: ASSRTSWNTGELF
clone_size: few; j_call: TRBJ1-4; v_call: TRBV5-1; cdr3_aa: ASSQGHGNEKLF
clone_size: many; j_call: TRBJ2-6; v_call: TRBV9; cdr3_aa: ASTSGSDYSGANVLT
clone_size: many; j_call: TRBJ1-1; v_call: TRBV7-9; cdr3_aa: ASSLTVNTEAF
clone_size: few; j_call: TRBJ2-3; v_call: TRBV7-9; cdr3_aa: ASLVAGTDTQY
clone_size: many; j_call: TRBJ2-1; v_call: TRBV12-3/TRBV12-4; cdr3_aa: ASSPRTIHEQF
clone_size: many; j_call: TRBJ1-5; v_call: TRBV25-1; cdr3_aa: ASSPSLGTGPQPQH
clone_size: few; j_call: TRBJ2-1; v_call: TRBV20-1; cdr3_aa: SARDTSGSSYNEQF
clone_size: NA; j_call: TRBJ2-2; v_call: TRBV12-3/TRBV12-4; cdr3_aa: ASSLKRQTGELF
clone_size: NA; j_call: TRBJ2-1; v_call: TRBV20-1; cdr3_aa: SAQKTSGSFYNEQF
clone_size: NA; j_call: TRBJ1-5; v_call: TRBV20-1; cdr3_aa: SARRQGGGQPQH
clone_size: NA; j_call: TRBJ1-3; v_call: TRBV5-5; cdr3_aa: ASSPTPGLRTIY
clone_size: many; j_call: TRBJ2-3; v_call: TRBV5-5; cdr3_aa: ASSSGNPITDTQY
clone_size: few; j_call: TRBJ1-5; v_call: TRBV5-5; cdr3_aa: ASSFFRVGQPQH
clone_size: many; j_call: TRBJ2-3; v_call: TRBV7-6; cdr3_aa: ASSSQASTSTDTQY
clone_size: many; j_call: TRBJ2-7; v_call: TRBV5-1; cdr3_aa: ASSLGQENYEQY
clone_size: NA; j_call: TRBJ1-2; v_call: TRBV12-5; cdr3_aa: ASGKLGLLRYGYT
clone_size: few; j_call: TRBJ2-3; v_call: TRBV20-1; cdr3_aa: SARGLAGGKVSTDTQY
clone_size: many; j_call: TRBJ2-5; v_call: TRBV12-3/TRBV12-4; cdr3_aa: ASSSVGGGAGETQY
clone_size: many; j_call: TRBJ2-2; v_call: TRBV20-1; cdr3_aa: SARGGGTGELF
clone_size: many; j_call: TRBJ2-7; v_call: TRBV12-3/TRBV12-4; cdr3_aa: ASSLRGEGAYEQY
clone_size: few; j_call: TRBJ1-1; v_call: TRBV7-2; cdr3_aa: ASSLDWSEAF
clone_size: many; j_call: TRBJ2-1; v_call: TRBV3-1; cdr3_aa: ASSQEGPRGQQF
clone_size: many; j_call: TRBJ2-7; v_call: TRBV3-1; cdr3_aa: ASSQGFWAVAYEQY
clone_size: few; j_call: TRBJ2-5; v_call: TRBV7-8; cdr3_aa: ASSLWSGAETQY
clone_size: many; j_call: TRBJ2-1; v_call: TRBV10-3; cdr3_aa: AIRGTGETGLAGVAYNEQF
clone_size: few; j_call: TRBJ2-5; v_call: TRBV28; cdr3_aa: ASRRPGLAGVETQY
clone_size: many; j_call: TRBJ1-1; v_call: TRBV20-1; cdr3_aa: SARDPTGWEATEAF
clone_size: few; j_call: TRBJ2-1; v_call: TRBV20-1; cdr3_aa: SARFRRGLGTSGIPAPNEQF
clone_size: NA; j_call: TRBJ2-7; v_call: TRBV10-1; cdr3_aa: ASSEKDAGDEQY
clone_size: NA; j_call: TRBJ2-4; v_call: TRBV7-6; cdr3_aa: ASSLGPIQY
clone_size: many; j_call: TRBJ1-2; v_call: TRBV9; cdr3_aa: ASSAGRIYGYT
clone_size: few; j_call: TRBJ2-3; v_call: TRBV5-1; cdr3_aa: APKLAGDRTDTQY
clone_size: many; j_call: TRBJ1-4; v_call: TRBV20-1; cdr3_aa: SARASGTLATNEKLF
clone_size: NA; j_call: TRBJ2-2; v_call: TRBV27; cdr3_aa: ASTSPGTASGNWELF
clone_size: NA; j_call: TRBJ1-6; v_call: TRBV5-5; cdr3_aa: ASSFDISYNSPLH
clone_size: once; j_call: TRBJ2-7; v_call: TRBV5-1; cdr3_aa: ASSLAGRGYEQY